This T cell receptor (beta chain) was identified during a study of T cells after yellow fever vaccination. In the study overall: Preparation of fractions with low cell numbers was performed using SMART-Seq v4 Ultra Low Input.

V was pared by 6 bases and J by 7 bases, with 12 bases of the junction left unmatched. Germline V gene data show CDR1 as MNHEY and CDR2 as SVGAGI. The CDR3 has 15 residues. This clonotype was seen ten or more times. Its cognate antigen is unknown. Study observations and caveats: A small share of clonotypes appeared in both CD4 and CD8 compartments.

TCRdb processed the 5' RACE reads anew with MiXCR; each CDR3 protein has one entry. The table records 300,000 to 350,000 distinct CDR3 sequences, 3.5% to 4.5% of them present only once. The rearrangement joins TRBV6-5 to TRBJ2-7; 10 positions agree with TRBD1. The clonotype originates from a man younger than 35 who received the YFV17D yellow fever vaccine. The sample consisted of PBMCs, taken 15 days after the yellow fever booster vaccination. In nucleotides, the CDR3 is TGTGCCAGCAGCAAACACCCGGGACAGGGGATTGAGCAGTACTTC. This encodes CASSKHPGQGIEQYF.